A selection of T cell receptor beta chains follows, all from one sample in a study of naive and memory T cell subsets. TCRdb re-called the UMI-ligation and nested PCR reads through MiXCR, storing one row per CDR3 protein. The table includes over 110,000 distinct CDR3 sequences, 15% to 25% detected once. The sample taken for sequencing was naive CD8+ T cells from blood. The origin of the receptors is a human donor in good health. Each CDR3 is given with its conserved first and last residue. The D gene is left open where the match is weak. Clone sizes are given selectively: once, few, many, or a class where the clone is expanded.

TRBD2 | TRBJ2-2 | - | 13 | TRBV6-4 | CASSTSNTGELFF | TGTGCCAGTTCGACTAGCAACACCGGGGAGCTGTTTTTT
TRBD1 | TRBJ2-1 | few | 13 | TRBV18 | CASYGTGNNEQFF | TGTGCCAGCTACGGGACAGGGAACAATGAGCAGTTCTTC
- | TRBJ2-1 | - | 17 | TRBV19 | CASRSGVGRGPYNEQFF | TGTGCCAGTAGATCTGGTGTCGGCAGGGGACCCTACAATGAGCAGTTCTTC
- | TRBJ2-1 | few | 14 | TRBV29-1 | CSVDEGNSYNEQFF | TGCAGCGTTGACGAGGGGAACTCCTACAATGAGCAGTTCTTC
TRBD1 | TRBJ2-3 | many | 16 | TRBV6-2/TRBV6-3 | CASSYPTGTGGDTQYF | TGTGCCAGCAGTTATCCGACAGGGACGGGCGGAGATACGCAGTATTTT
TRBD2 | TRBJ2-6 | once | 16 | TRBV29-1 | CSVLAGPAAGANVLTF | TGCAGCGTCTTAGCGGGTCCCGCGGCGGGGGCCAACGTCCTGACTTTC
TRBD2 | TRBJ2-1 | few | 14 | TRBV29-1 | CSVGLAGAADEQFF | TGCAGCGTTGGACTAGCGGGAGCCGCCGATGAGCAGTTCTTC
- | TRBJ2-3 | few | 13 | TRBV29-1 | CSVDRDSADTQYF | TGCAGCGTTGATCGAGACAGTGCAGATACGCAGTATTTT
TRBD1 | TRBJ1-6 | few | 15 | TRBV28 | CASSSGTGNNSPLHF | TGTGCCAGCAGTTCCGGGACAGGGAACAATTCACCCCTCCACTTT
- | TRBJ1-5 | few | 16 | TRBV28 | CASSPRAGDSNQPQHF | TGTGCCAGCAGTCCCCGGGCAGGGGATAGCAATCAGCCCCAGCATTTT
TRBD1 | TRBJ2-6 | - | 17 | TRBV29-1 | CSVEGGTGIPGANVLTF | TGCAGCGTTGAAGGCGGGACAGGGATTCCTGGGGCCAACGTCCTGACTTTC
- | TRBJ2-7 | - | 13 | TRBV7-8 | CASSLAPGDEQYF | TGTGCCAGCAGCTTAGCGCCAGGAGACGAGCAGTACTTC
TRBD2 | TRBJ2-1 | - | 16 | TRBV7-9 | CASSLEVSGSRNEQFF | TGTGCCAGCAGCTTAGAGGTTAGCGGGAGTCGGAATGAGCAGTTCTTC
TRBD2 | TRBJ2-3 | once | 18 | TRBV7-6 | CASSLGSLREDFADTQYF | TGTGCCAGCAGCTTAGGCTCCCTTCGGGAGGATTTCGCAGATACGCAGTATTTT
- | TRBJ2-6 | few | 15 | TRBV6-2/TRBV6-3 | CASSYGSKGANVLTF | TGTGCCAGCAGTTACGGGTCTAAGGGGGCCAACGTCCTGACTTTC
TRBD1 | TRBJ2-2 | - | 16 | TRBV12-3/TRBV12-4 | CASRFTGGSNTGELFF | TGTGCCAGCAGATTTACAGGGGGCTCGAACACCGGGGAGCTGTTTTTT
- | TRBJ2-1 | few | 14 | TRBV5-6 | CASSPSSRYNEQFF | TGTGCCAGCAGCCCTTCCTCCAGGTACAATGAGCAGTTCTTC
TRBD2 | TRBJ2-1 | - | 15 | TRBV6-2/TRBV6-3 | CASSYGGPSGHEQFF | TGTGCCAGCAGTTACGGTGGGCCTAGCGGTCATGAGCAGTTCTTC
- | TRBJ2-7 | - | 12 | TRBV27 | CASSLLDGEQYF | TGTGCCAGCAGCTTACTAGACGGCGAGCAGTACTTC
TRBD1 | TRBJ1-1 | few | 14 | TRBV5-6 | CASSWDRLNTEAFF | TGTGCCAGCAGCTGGGACAGACTGAACACTGAAGCTTTCTTT
TRBD2 | TRBJ2-4 | - | 18 | TRBV7-8 | CASSLLPGTSGSGYIQYF | TGTGCCAGCAGCTTACTTCCGGGGACTAGCGGGAGTGGATACATTCAGTACTTC
- | TRBJ2-2 | - | 15 | TRBV27 | CARRWKGGSIGELFF | TGTGCCAGGAGGTGGAAGGGAGGAAGTATCGGGGAGCTGTTTTTT
- | TRBJ2-5 | - | 15 | TRBV20-1 | CSARDRAAYQETQYF | TGCAGTGCTAGAGATCGTGCAGCGTACCAAGAGACCCAGTACTTC
TRBD1 | TRBJ2-7 | few | 12 | TRBV29-1 | CSAGQGSYEQYF | TGCAGCGCTGGACAGGGCTCCTACGAGCAGTACTTC
- | TRBJ1-1 | few | 12 | TRBV6-2/TRBV6-3 | CASSYPITEAFF | TGTGCCAGCAGTTACCCCATCACTGAAGCTTTCTTT
TRBD2 | TRBJ2-7 | few | 15 | TRBV29-1 | CSVEVPSTSGYEQYF | TGCAGCGTTGAAGTTCCCTCGACTAGCGGATACGAGCAGTACTTC
- | TRBJ1-1 | few | 13 | TRBV12-3/TRBV12-4 | CANVLGGSAEAFF | TGTGCCAACGTCTTGGGGGGAAGTGCTGAAGCTTTCTTT
- | TRBJ1-2 | - | 13 | TRBV10-3 | CAISKGDKDGYTF | TGTGCCATCAGTAAAGGGGACAAAGATGGCTACACCTTC
- | TRBJ2-7 | few | 13 | TRBV20-1 | CSASVGTYYEQYF | TGCAGTGCTAGCGTCGGGACATACTACGAGCAGTACTTC
- | TRBJ2-1 | - | 13 | TRBV29-1 | CSVTREAGNEQFF | TGCAGCGTGACCAGGGAGGCAGGGAATGAGCAGTTCTTC
- | TRBJ1-2 | few | 13 | TRBV6-5 | CASSWGEGYGYTF | TGTGCCAGCAGTTGGGGGGAAGGCTATGGCTACACCTTC
TRBD2 | TRBJ2-5 | few | 14 | TRBV20-1 | CSASRLADQETQYF | TGCAGTGCTAGCCGCCTAGCGGACCAAGAGACCCAGTACTTC